This T cell receptor beta chain was captured in a study of T cell repertoires and Cas9 in healthy adults. Study in general: SpCas9-reactive CD4 and CD8 T cells were characterized for potency, cytotoxicity and lineage.

Germline V lookup: CDR1 WSHSY, CDR2 SAAADI. Trimming cost V 6 bases and J 5 bases; bases outside gene matches: 5. This CDR3 is 15 amino acids long. The table came from immunoSEQ multiplex PCR; TCRdb's copy has only in-frame clones and leaves some out. Here the sample spans about 20,000 clones, 91% being singletons. This TCR was sampled from a human donor in good health. The gene calls are TRBV10-2 and TRBJ2-3, with 13 bases lining up with TRBD2. The sample consisted of CD4+ effector T cells (CD127+, CD25-, CD137-, CD154-) from PBMCs; culture status not recorded. CDR3 in DNA: TGCGCCAGCAGGGGACTAGCGGGAAGGCTAGATACGCAGTATTTT. It encodes CASRGLAGRLDTQYF.